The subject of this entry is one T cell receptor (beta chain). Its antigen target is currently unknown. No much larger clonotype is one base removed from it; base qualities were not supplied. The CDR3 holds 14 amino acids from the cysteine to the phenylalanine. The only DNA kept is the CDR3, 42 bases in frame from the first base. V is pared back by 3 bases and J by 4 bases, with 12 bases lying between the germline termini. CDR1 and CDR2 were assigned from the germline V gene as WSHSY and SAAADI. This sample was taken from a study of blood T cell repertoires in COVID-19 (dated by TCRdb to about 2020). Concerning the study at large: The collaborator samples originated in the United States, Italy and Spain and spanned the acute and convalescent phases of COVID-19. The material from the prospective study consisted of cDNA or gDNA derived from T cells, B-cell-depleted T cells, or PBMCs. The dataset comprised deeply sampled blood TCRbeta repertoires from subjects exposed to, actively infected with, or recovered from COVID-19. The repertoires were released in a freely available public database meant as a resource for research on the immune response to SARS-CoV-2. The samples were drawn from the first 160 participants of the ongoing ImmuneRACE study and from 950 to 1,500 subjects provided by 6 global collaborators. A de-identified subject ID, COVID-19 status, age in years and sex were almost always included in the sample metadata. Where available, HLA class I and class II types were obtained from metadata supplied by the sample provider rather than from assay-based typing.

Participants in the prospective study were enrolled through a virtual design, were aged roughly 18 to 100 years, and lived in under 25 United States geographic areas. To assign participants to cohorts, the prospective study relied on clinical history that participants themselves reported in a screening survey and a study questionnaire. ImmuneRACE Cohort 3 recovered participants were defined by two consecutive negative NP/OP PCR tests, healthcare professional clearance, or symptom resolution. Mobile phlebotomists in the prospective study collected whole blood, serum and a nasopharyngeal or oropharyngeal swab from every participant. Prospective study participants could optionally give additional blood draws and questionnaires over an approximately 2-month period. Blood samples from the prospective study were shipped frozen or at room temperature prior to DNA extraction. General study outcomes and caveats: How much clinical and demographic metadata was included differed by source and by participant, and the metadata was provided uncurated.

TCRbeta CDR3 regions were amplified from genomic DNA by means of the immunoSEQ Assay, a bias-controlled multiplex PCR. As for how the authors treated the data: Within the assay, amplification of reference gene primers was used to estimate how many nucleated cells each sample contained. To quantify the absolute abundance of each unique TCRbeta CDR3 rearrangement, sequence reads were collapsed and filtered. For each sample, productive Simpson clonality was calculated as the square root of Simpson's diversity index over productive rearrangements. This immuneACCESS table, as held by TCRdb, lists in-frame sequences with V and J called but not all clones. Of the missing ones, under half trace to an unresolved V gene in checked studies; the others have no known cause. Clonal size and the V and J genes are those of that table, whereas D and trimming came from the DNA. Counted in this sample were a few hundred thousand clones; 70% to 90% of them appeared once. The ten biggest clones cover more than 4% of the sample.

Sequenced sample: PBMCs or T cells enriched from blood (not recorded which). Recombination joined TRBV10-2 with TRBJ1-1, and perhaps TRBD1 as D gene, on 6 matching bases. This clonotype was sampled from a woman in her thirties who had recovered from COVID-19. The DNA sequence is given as TGCGCCAGCAGTGACAGGGGAGAGGTCACTGAAGCTTTCTTT. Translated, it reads CASSDRGEVTEAFF.